One and the same sample provided the 32 T cell receptor beta chains below, sequenced in a study of persistence of HIV-infected CD4 T cells. Cells were stimulated with CMV-infected fibroblast lysates at roughly 10 ug/mL. Sorting selected CD4+ T cells upregulating both CD40 ligand and CD69. This was the immunoSEQ version 4 assay in survey mode. Data came from immunoSEQ multiplex PCR; TCRdb stores just in-frame clones and leaves some out. Of just under 20,000 clones listed, roughly 74% are singletons. Antigen specificity for these receptors is unknown. The specimen was CD4+ T cells sorted from PBMCs after roughly 18-hour stimulation, collected from a patient who received antiretroviral therapy. The origin of the receptors is an adult man with HIV who was CMV-seropositive.

In nucleotides, the CDR3 is TGTGCCAGCAGTTTATCGATAACCGGCGAACTCGGCTATGGCTACACCTTC. Protein product: CASSLSITGELGYGYTF. V gene TRBV27 combines with J gene TRBJ1-2; D is unresolved. This CDR3 contains 17 residues. V lost 0 bases and J 4 bases, leaving 18 bases between the germline ends. The germline V gene has CDR1 MNHEY and CDR2 SMNVEV (reference sequence).

The chain carries TRBV5-4 and TRBJ1-2; 9 bases match TRBD1. Germline CDR1 and CDR2: SGHNT and YYREEE (reference sequence). V lost 5 bases and J lost 3; bases outside the gene matches: 8. This CDR3 spans 15 amino acids. The DNA for the CDR3 is TGTGCCAGCAGGCTCTGGGACAGGGTACACTATGGCTACACCTTC. This translates into CASRLWDRVHYGYTF.

The chain couples TRBV19 to TRBJ2-2; the D call may be TRBD1 or TRBD2 (8 bases each). With 7 bases removed from V and 7 bases from J, the gap between germline ends came to 22 bases. The germline gives CDR1 LNHDA, CDR2 SQIVND (reference sequence). The CDR3 is 16 amino acids. The CDR3 nucleotides are TGTGCCAGTACCCCGGGGGGGCAGGGGGCGATCGGGGAGCTGTTTTTT. This codes for CASTPGGQGAIGELFF.

The chain combines TRBV29-1 with TRBJ2-7; 7 nucleotides agree with TRBD1. CDR1 SQVTM and CDR2 ANQGSEA come from the germline V gene. J was trimmed by 4 bases and V by 3 bases; bases with no gene match: 18. This CDR3 has 17 amino acids. CDR3 region: CSVDGKGAVGSSYEQYF. The CDR3 region has the DNA TGCAGCGTTGACGGTAAGGGGGCGGTAGGGTCGAGTTACGAGCAGTACTTC.

The rearrangement links TRBV5-1 to TRBJ1-5; 7 bases agree with TRBD1. Germline CDR1 reads SGHRS; CDR2 reads YFSETQ. With 0 bases clipped from V and 8 bases from J, the junction kept 8 bases outside the gene matches. The CDR3 has 15 amino acids. The CDR3 protein is CASSLEGGSSEPQHF. The CDR3 DNA is TGCGCCAGCAGCTTGGAAGGGGGCTCCTCAGAGCCCCAGCATTTT.

In this sample, this clone is medium-sized. Other nucleotide sequences in the sample specify the same CDR3. The chain combines TRBV7-6 with TRBJ2-2; the D gene is possibly TRBD1 (5 bases). This CDR3 contains 14 residues. V was trimmed by 3 bases and J by 4 bases, leaving 9 bases between them. Germline CDR1 and CDR2: SGHVS and FNYEAQ. CDR3 region: CASSFQGSTGELFF. CDR3 in DNA: TGTGCCAGCAGCTTCCAGGGATCCACCGGGGAGCTGTTTTTT. Full variable domain (remainder filled in from reference TRBV7-6 and TRBJ2-2): GAGVSQSPRYKVTKRGQDVALRCDPISGHVSLYWYRQALGQGPEFLTYFNYEAQQDKSGLPNDRFSAERPEGSISTLTIQRTEQRDSAMYRCASSFQGSTGELFFGEGSRLTVL.

J is TRBJ1-1 and V is TRBV18, with 7 bases aligning to TRBD1. J was trimmed by 2 bases and V by 4 bases; bases with no gene match: 19. The CDR3 extends over 19 amino acids. Germline assignment: CDR1 KGHSH and CDR2 LQKENI. The CDR3 DNA sequence: TGTGCCAGCTCACTCGACTTAGCGGACAGGTGGGATTCAAACACTGAAGCTTTCTTT. Its protein product is CASSLDLADRWDSNTEAFF.

The rearrangement links TRBV19 to TRBJ2-3, with D perhaps being TRBD1 or TRBD2 (5 bases each). Germline lookup yields CDR1 LNHDA and CDR2 SQIVND (reference sequence). The CDR3 extends over 14 amino acids. Trimming stripped 4 bases from V and 6 bases from J, with 14 bases between. As DNA, the CDR3 is TGTGCCAGTAGTACGTCTCCGGGGACGGATACGCAGTATTTT. Amino acid sequence: CASSTSPGTDTQYF.

The V call is TRBV12-3 or TRBV12-4, the J call TRBJ2-1; the D is unclear. The length of the CDR3 is 11 residues. V lost 6 bases and J lost 12, with 12 bases in between. CDR3 residues: CASRSRVGQFF. CDR3 DNA: TGTGCCAGCAGGTCCCGAGTCGGGCAGTTCTTC.

The rearrangement joins TRBV11-1 to TRBJ1-1; D uncertain. Trimming removed 3 bases from V and 1 base from J, with 9 bases in between. The CDR3 extends over 14 amino acids. Germline V CDR1 and CDR2: SGHAT, FQDESV (reference sequence). CDR3 sequence: CASSFAEKNTEAFF. In nucleotides, the CDR3 is TGTGCCAGCAGCTTTGCAGAGAAGAACACTGAAGCTTTCTTT.

The CDR3 reads CASSPEGRNGYTF. The CDR3 region has the DNA TGTGCCAGCTCACCTGAAGGGAGGAATGGCTACACCTTC. This rearrangement joins TRBV18 to TRBJ1-2, with D unclear. Germline V gene sequence: CDR1 KGHSH, CDR2 LQKENI. Trimming stripped 3 bases from V and 6 bases from J, with 11 bases between. The CDR3 contains 13 residues.

The V and J genes are TRBV12-3 or TRBV12-4 and TRBJ2-7; no clear D. This CDR3 comprises 13 residues. V lost 4 bases and J 2 bases, leaving 9 bases between the germline ends. CDR3: CASSWAEPYEQYF. The CDR3 DNA reads TGTGCCAGCAGTTGGGCCGAACCCTACGAGCAGTACTTC.

This clone is classed as medium-sized. The chain joins TRBV19 to TRBJ2-2; the match to TRBD1 covers 9 bases. Germline V gene lookup returns CDR1 LNHDA and CDR2 SQIVND (reference sequence). V lost 7 bases, J lost 1 base, and 7 bases stayed unmatched. The CDR3 covers 16 residues. The CDR3, as DNA: TGTGCCAGTACCGGTTTGGGACAGGGGAACACCGGGGAGCTGTTTTTT. It specifies CASTGLGQGNTGELFF.

This clone was counted once. The rearrangement joins TRBV9 to TRBJ2-1, with TRBD2 identical over 8 bases. The CDR3 runs 16 residues. CDR1 is SGDLS and CDR2 is YYNGEE in the germline V gene. V shed 4 bases and J 1 base; nucleotides not matched to a gene: 7. DNA of the CDR3: TGTGCCAGCAGCCCGGGGGGGATGTCTTCCTACAATGAGCAGTTCTTC. Its translation is CASSPGGMSSYNEQFF.

As to this clone: This same CDR3 is encoded by further DNA sequences in the sample. This chain connects TRBV7-2 to TRBJ2-2; D unresolved. This CDR3 contains 15 residues. V was trimmed by 1 base and J by 2 bases, leaving 8 bases between them. From germline, CDR1 is SGHTA and CDR2 FQGNSA. Here the CDR3 reads CASSLDTANTGELFF. As DNA, the CDR3 is TGTGCCAGCAGCTTAGACACAGCTAACACCGGGGAGCTGTTTTTT. Complete variable domain (other parts from reference TRBV7-2 and TRBJ2-2): GAGVSQSPSNKVTEKGKDVELRCDPISGHTALYWYRQSLGQGLEFLIYFQGNSAPDKSGLPSDRFSAERTGGSVSTLTIQRTQQEDSAVYLCASSLDTANTGELFFGEGSRLTVL.

This clone qualifies as medium-sized. The chain recombines TRBV19 with TRBJ2-1, with 10 bases fitting TRBD2. With 7 bases clipped from V and 6 bases from J, the junction kept 6 bases outside the gene matches. The CDR3 consists of 14 residues. The germline gives CDR1 LNHDA, CDR2 SQIVND (reference sequence). The CDR3, as DNA: TGTGCCAGTAAGGTTCAGCGGGGGGGCAATGAGCAGTTCTTC. It yields the protein CASKVQRGGNEQFF.

V usage is TRBV27 and J usage is TRBJ2-3; TRBD2 matches 16 bases. This CDR3 is built from 17 residues. Unmatched junction bases numbered 6, after V lost 6 bases and J lost 3 bases. CDR1 MNHEY and CDR2 SMNVEV come from the germline V gene (reference sequence). CDR3 bases: TGTGCCAGCAGCCCGCCGGGACTAGCGGGGGGGACAGATACGCAGTATTTT. It yields the protein CASSPPGLAGGTDTQYF.

This clone has only one observation. The V gene is TRBV5-4, the J gene TRBJ1-2; D is uncertain. The V gene's germline CDR1 is SGHNT and CDR2 YYREEE (reference sequence). V shed 2 bases and J shed 5 bases, with 16 bases lying between them. The CDR3 loop spans 15 amino acids. The chain's CDR3 is CASSFPEGSRYGYTF. As DNA, the CDR3 is TGTGCCAGCAGCTTTCCCGAAGGGAGTCGGTATGGCTACACCTTC.

This chain links TRBV10-1 with TRBJ2-7; D is tentatively TRBD1 or TRBD2 (5 bases each). The CDR3 loop spans 17 amino acids. The germline CDR1 and CDR2 sequences are WNHNN and SYGVQD (reference sequence). V lost 6 bases to trimming and J lost 0 bases, with 21 bases between them. Here the CDR3 DNA reads TGCGCCAGCAGGCCCCCAGAGGGCAGGGCCTACTCCTACGAGCAGTACTTC. As protein: CASRPPEGRAYSYEQYF.

The chain employs TRBV29-1 and TRBJ1-4, with 9 bases lining up with TRBD1. The CDR3 sequence is 13 residues long. Per the germline V gene, CDR1 is SQVTM and CDR2 is ANQGSEA. Trimming removed 6 bases from V and 8 bases from J; junction bases left unmatched: 7. The CDR3 region has the DNA TGCAGCGTGTCCGGGACAGGGCTAGAAAAACTGTTTTTT. Translated, it gives CSVSGTGLEKLFF.

The chain employs TRBV7-7 and TRBJ2-1, with 10 positions matching TRBD2. The V gene end was trimmed by 2 bases and the J gene end by 5 bases; junction bases not matched to a gene: 3. This CDR3 is 15 amino acids long. The V gene's germline CDR1 is SSHAT and CDR2 FNYEAQ (reference sequence). CDR3 coding DNA: TGTGCCAGCAGCTTACTTCTAGCGGGGGACAATGAGCAGTTCTTC. This encodes CASSLLLAGDNEQFF. Variable domain in full (rest from reference TRBV7-7 and TRBJ2-1): GAGVSQSPRYKVTKRGQDVTLRCDPISSHATLYWYQQALGQGPEFLTYFNYEAQPDKSGLPSDRFSAERPEGSISTLTIQRTEQRDSAMYRCASSLLLAGDNEQFFGPGTRLTVL.

The chain carries TRBV4-1 and TRBJ2-3, with no clear D. Germline loops: CDR1 MGHRA, CDR2 YSYEKL. This CDR3 spans 16 amino acids. Trimming stripped 4 bases from V and 3 bases from J, with 17 bases between. The CDR3 is CASSLTPSVRTDTQYF. Written as DNA, the CDR3 is TGCGCCAGCAGCCTCACGCCTTCCGTCAGGACAGATACGCAGTATTTT.

This clone has a handful of counts. The chain uses TRBV2 and TRBJ2-5; TRBD1 matches at 10 bases. CDR1 is SNHLY, CDR2 FYNNEI, per germline. Trimming cost V 11 bases and J 2 bases; bases outside gene matches: 2. This CDR3 comprises 12 residues. CDR3 protein: CAGGQGQETQYF. CDR3 coding DNA: TGTGCCGGGGGACAGGGGCAAGAGACCCAGTACTTC.

This clone was picked up a small number of times. CDR3 nucleotides: TGTGCCAGCAGCCAAGATCAGGGGACCCAGTACTTC. Translated: CASSQDQGTQYF. The rearrangement uses TRBV3-1 (or the pseudogene TRBV3-2) and TRBJ2-5, with D possibly TRBD1 on 5 matching bases. Trimming removed 0 bases at V and 7 bases at J, with 6 bases between. CDR3 length: 12 amino acids. The germline V gene encodes CDR1 LGHDT and CDR2 YNNKEL (reference sequence).

The rearrangement joins TRBV3-1 (or the pseudogene TRBV3-2) to TRBJ1-5; possible D gene TRBD1, 5 bases. The V gene lost 3 bases and the J gene lost 0 bases, with 12 bases spanning the gap. Germline V lookup: CDR1 LGHDT, CDR2 YNNKEL (reference sequence). This CDR3 is built from 16 residues. In DNA form, the CDR3 reads TGTGCCAGCAGCCATAGCAGGGAGTATAGCAATCAGCCCCAGCATTTT. This gives the protein CASSHSREYSNQPQHF.

The rearrangement joins TRBV10-1 to TRBJ2-1; D unclear. Germline values: CDR1 WNHNN, CDR2 SYGVQD (reference sequence). With 3 bases removed from V and 5 bases from J, the gap between germline ends came to 11 bases. This CDR3 has 14 amino acids. CDR3 bases: TGCGCCAGCAGTGACAGGTCTTTCCACAATGAGCAGTTCTTC. It yields the protein CASSDRSFHNEQFF.

This clone is categorized as large. V gene TRBV20-1 combines with J gene TRBJ1-6; D unresolved. The germline CDR1 and CDR2 sequences are DFQATT and SNEGSKA (reference sequence). Trimming pared 3 bases from V and 7 bases from J, leaving 10 bases between. The CDR3 contains 13 residues. In nucleotides, the CDR3 is TGCAGTGCTAGTCGGGCGCGGAATTCACCCCTCCACTTT. Translated, it gives CSASRARNSPLHF.

The J gene is TRBJ2-3, the V gene TRBV6-5; D is possibly TRBD2 (6 bases). The CDR3 contains 15 residues. CDR1 and CDR2 from the germline V gene are MNHEY and SVGAGI. Between the trimmed V and J ends, which lost 0 bases and 1 base, there was a span of 8 bases. The CDR3 here is CASSYSPGGTDTQYF. CDR3 sequence (DNA): TGTGCCAGCAGTTACTCTCCGGGGGGCACAGATACGCAGTATTTT.

The chain is built from TRBV10-3 and TRBJ2-2; D is possibly TRBD1 (6 bases). The length of the CDR3 is 15 residues. V was cut by 8 bases and J by 2 bases, with 15 bases left in between. The germline gives CDR1 ENHRY, CDR2 SYGVKD. The CDR3 DNA reads TGTGCCATCCGCCGGGACACCCTAAACACCGGGGAGCTGTTTTTT. This sequence encodes CAIRRDTLNTGELFF.

V usage is TRBV5-1 and J usage is TRBJ2-3, with a possible D match to TRBD1 (6 bases). CDR1 SGHRS and CDR2 YFSETQ come from the germline V gene. Trimming cost V 3 bases and J 2 bases, with 22 bases left between them. The CDR3 is 18 amino acids. CDR3 DNA: TGCGCCAGCAGCTCGGGGTATGGGTGGGGGACATTCACAGATACGCAGTATTTT. Its translation: CASSSGYGWGTFTDTQYF.

The J gene is TRBJ2-5, the V gene TRBV12-3 or TRBV12-4; D gene unclear. With 6 bases removed from V and 11 bases from J, the gap between germline ends came to 13 bases. CDR3 size: 11 residues. This chain's CDR3 is CASSLRIVQYF. The CDR3 DNA follows: TGTGCCAGCAGCCTCAGGATCGTGCAGTACTTC.

This clone was found a few times. The V and J genes are TRBV21-1 and TRBJ1-2. TRBV21-1 constitutes a pseudogene. The CDR3 runs to 14 residues. The CDR3 bases are TGTGCCAGCAGCGAGCGGGAGGGGGTAGACGGCTACACCTTC. Protein product: CASSEREGVDGYTF.